Here is one TCR beta chain with its context. This sample was included in a study of blood T cell repertoires in COVID-19. Study-wide background: Both acute and convalescent COVID-19 samples were obtained from the United States, Italy and Spain. Nucleic acid was either cDNA or gDNA, and it came from T cells, B-cell-depleted T cells, or PBMCs.

Losses at the gene ends were 5 bases for V and 9 bases for J; bases not matched to a gene: 8. CDR3 length equals 15 residues. Germline assignment: CDR1 LNHDA and CDR2 SQIVND (reference sequence). In the original workflow: Cell counts per sample came from amplifying reference gene primers. Profiling relied on immunoSEQ multiplex PCR, and the TCRdb table lists in-frame clones only, not all of them. That table supplies the V and J calls and clone size; D and trimming were determined from the DNA. This table has 100,000 to 110,000 clones, more than 85% appearing once. Material for sequencing was peripheral blood. The chain recombines TRBV19 with TRBJ2-7; 15 bases are a match to TRBD2. The source of this sequence is a man aged 50 to 60 with active COVID-19. The CDR3: CASSAQGLAGGRQYF. The CDR3 DNA reads as TGTGCCAGTAGTGCCCAGGGACTAGCGGGGGGAAGGCAGTACTTC.